The 11 T cell receptor beta chains below all came from one sample that was sequenced in a study of STAT3 mutations in large granular lymphocyte leukemia. The assay was immunoSEQ multiplex PCR, and TCRdb's table has in-frame clones only and misses some. In the table there are roughly 11,000 clones, 75% to 80% of which are singletons. General observations from the study: Every T-cell large granular lymphocyte leukemia patient had at least one immunodominant TCR beta clonotype.

Antigens of these TCRs are unknown. The sequencing input was peripheral blood mononuclear cells. These receptors were obtained from a man aged 60 to 69 with T-cell large granular lymphocyte leukemia. Some clones in this sample may be carry-over from other donors' samples.

A single count supports this clone. The V gene is TRBV6-6, the J gene TRBJ1-2; 9 nucleotides agree with TRBD1. The CDR3 consists of 15 residues. With V trimmed by 7 bases and J by 4 bases, 10 bases remained unmatched. CDR1 is MNHNY and CDR2 is SVGAGI in the germline V gene (reference sequence). The DNA for the CDR3 is TGTGCCAGCATCCCTACAGGGGGCATCGGCTATGGCTACACCTTC. Amino acids: CASIPTGGIGYGYTF.

A single count supports this clone. The J gene is TRBJ2-1, the V gene TRBV6-5; D unresolved. V was trimmed by 2 bases and J by 9 bases, leaving 17 bases between them. The germline CDR1 and CDR2 sequences are MNHEY and SVGAGI. The CDR3 contains 15 residues. This CDR3 reads CASSYETPAYGEQFF. CDR3 bases: TGTGCCAGCAGTTACGAAACCCCCGCCTACGGTGAGCAGTTCTTC.

In this sample, this clone turned up a few times. The chain carries TRBV28 and TRBJ1-4; 9 nucleotides line up with TRBD1. Germline V gives CDR1 MDHEN, CDR2 SYDVKM. This CDR3 is built from 13 residues. J lost 12 bases, V lost 6 bases, and 8 bases had no gene match. The CDR3 bases are TGTGCCAGCAGGGTTGGGACAGGGACGGAACTGTTTTTT. Translation gives CASRVGTGTELFF. Full variable domain (outside the CDR3, taken from reference TRBV28 and TRBJ1-4): DVKVTQSSRYLVKRTGEKVFLECVQDMDHENMFWYRQDPGLGLRLIYFSYDVKMKEKGDIPEGYSVSREKKERFSLILESASTNQTSMYLCASRVGTGTELFFGSGTQLSVL.

This chain joins TRBV19 and TRBJ2-1; TRBD2 matches at 10 bases. The CDR3 covers 17 residues. With 3 bases clipped from V and 4 bases from J, the junction kept 9 bases outside the gene matches. Per the germline V gene, CDR1 is LNHDA and CDR2 is SQIVND (reference sequence). As DNA, the CDR3 is TGTGCCAGTAGTATTCTCCCTGGACTAGCGGAGTACAATGAGCAGTTCTTC. Amino acid sequence: CASSILPGLAEYNEQFF. Supplemented by reference TRBV19 and TRBJ2-1, the full variable domain reads DGGITQSPKYLFRKEGQNVTLSCEQNLNHDAMYWYRQDPGQGLRLIYYSQIVNDFQKGDIAEGYSVSREKKESFPLTVTSAQKNPTAFYLCASSILPGLAEYNEQFFGPGTRLTVL.

This rearrangement joins TRBV7-2 to TRBJ1-2; no definite D call. This CDR3 has 15 residues. Per the germline V gene, CDR1 is SGHTA and CDR2 is FQGNSA. V was trimmed by 4 bases and J by 4 bases, leaving 16 bases between them. CDR3 nucleotide sequence: TGTGCCAGCAGCTATCATGGGGTGACTGCCTATGGCTACACCTTC. Translated, it gives CASSYHGVTAYGYTF.

This clone was observed a handful of times. This chain joins TRBV6-4 and TRBJ2-1, with TRBD2 matching 12 bases. Trimming at V came to 4 bases and at J to 6 bases, leaving 4 bases not matched to a gene. Germline V CDR1 and CDR2: MRHNA, SNTAGT. The CDR3 consists of 15 residues. In DNA form, the CDR3 reads TGTGCCAGCAGTGTAGCTAGCGGGAGGGGCAATGAGCAGTTCTTC. This gives the protein CASSVASGRGNEQFF.

This sequence joins TRBV11-2 and TRBJ1-2; TRBD1 is a possible D gene (6 bases). With 5 bases removed from V and 2 bases from J, the gap between germline ends came to 12 bases. CDR3 size: 14 residues. The germline CDR1 and CDR2 sequences are SGHAT and FQNNGV. This chain's CDR3 is CASSGTGYNYGYTF. DNA for the CDR3: TGTGCCAGCAGCGGTACAGGGTACAACTATGGCTACACCTTC.

This chain joins TRBV25-1 and TRBJ1-2; D might be TRBD1 (6 bases). The V end was cut by 1 base, the J end by 0 bases, with 12 bases between. Germline V lookup: CDR1 MGHDK, CDR2 SYGVNS. The CDR3 is 16 amino acids. CDR3 loop: CASSEWLGGANYGYTF. The CDR3 DNA reads TGTGCCAGCAGTGAATGGTTAGGGGGAGCTAACTATGGCTACACCTTC.

J is TRBJ1-2 and V is TRBV29-1; 9 nucleotides match TRBD1. Germline CDR1 is SQVTM and CDR2 is ANQGSEA. The CDR3 has 15 amino acids. With 3 bases clipped from V and 4 bases from J, the junction kept 9 bases outside the gene matches. DNA of the CDR3: TGCAGCGTTGAGCTTTCGGGACAGGGCGGCTATGGCTACACCTTC. This sequence encodes CSVELSGQGGYGYTF.

The rearrangement links TRBV18 to TRBJ2-7, with TRBD2 matching over 14 bases. V shed 3 bases and J 4 bases; nucleotides not matched to a gene: 11. Looked up from germline, CDR1 is KGHSH and CDR2 is LQKENI. The CDR3 has 18 residues. The CDR3 DNA reads TGTGCCAGCTCACCCCTCGCCGGGACTAGCGGGAGTAAGTACGAGCAGTACTTC. Translation: CASSPLAGTSGSKYEQYF.

This clone was found a few times. V and J are TRBV27 and TRBJ1-5; 8 nucleotides line up with TRBD1. CDR1 is MNHEY and CDR2 is SMNVEV in the germline V gene (reference sequence). The CDR3 runs 16 residues. The V segment lost 5 bases and the J segment 1 base; nucleotides outside the gene matches: 7. CDR3 sequence: CASSPSTGESNQPQHF. The CDR3 DNA reads as TGTGCCAGCAGTCCCTCGACAGGGGAGAGCAATCAGCCCCAGCATTTT.